This T cell receptor (beta chain) was documented in a study of blood T cell repertoires in COVID-19. About the study: T cells, B-cell-depleted T cells, or PBMCs supplied cDNA or gDNA.

The protocol was immunoSEQ multiplex PCR, while the TCRdb copy is restricted to in-frame clones and leaves out a portion. The sample records 400,000 or so clones, around 84% being singletons. At least ten counts were recorded for this clone. The specimen sequenced was peripheral blood. The TCR was taken from a human donor in a cohort sampled during active COVID-19.

CDR3 bases: TGTGCCAGCAGCCCGGACAGGGGGTTCTATAATTCACCCCTCCACTTT. Its protein is CASSPDRGFYNSPLHF. V usage is TRBV5-4 and J usage is TRBJ1-6; 10 nucleotides agree with TRBD1. The CDR3 covers 16 residues. V lost 4 bases to trimming and J lost 3 bases; unmatched junction nucleotides: 4. CDR1 is SGHNT, CDR2 YYREEE, per germline (reference sequence).